Listed below are T cell receptor beta chains from one sample, sequenced in a study of control samples from healthy donors and cancer patients. Produced via immunoSEQ multiplex PCR; TCRdb's table is partial and in-frame only. The sample holds approximately 170,000 clones, roughly 93% seen once. Sequenced: blood. Receptor source: a woman aged 55 to 70 in good health. The CDR3 runs from the conserved cysteine through the conserved F or W. The order of the fields is clone size, J gene, V gene, D gene, CDR3 DNA, CDR3 protein. D genes are given only for firm matches. Clone size is not always given. Where it is, it says once, few, many or a class for expanded clones.

clone_size: NA; j_call: TRBJ1-1; v_call: TRBV4-3; d_call: TRBD1; cdr3_nt: TGCGCCAGCAGCCAAGGGGACAGGGGTCACACTGAAGCTTTCTTT; cdr3_aa: CASSQGDRGHTEAFF
clone_size: NA; j_call: TRBJ1-1; v_call: TRBV7-9; d_call: NA; cdr3_nt: TGTGCCAGCAGCTTCGGGCAGGGGATTATTACTGAAGCTTTCTTT; cdr3_aa: CASSFGQGIITEAFF
clone_size: NA; j_call: TRBJ1-2; v_call: TRBV4-3; d_call: NA; cdr3_nt: TGCGCCAGCAGCCAAGATCGGGTCCTTGGCTACACCTTC; cdr3_aa: CASSQDRVLGYTF
clone_size: NA; j_call: TRBJ1-3; v_call: TRBV7-2; d_call: NA; cdr3_nt: TGTGCCAGCAGCCTTGGGCGGATCTCTGGAAACACCATATATTTT; cdr3_aa: CASSLGRISGNTIYF
clone_size: few; j_call: TRBJ1-5; v_call: TRBV19; d_call: NA; cdr3_nt: TGTGCCAGTAGTATAGCGACAGGTAATCAGCCCCAGCATTTT; cdr3_aa: CASSIATGNQPQHF
clone_size: few; j_call: TRBJ1-1; v_call: TRBV19; d_call: NA; cdr3_nt: TGTGCCAGTAGTATCGTTAGCGGGAGAGCTTTCTTT; cdr3_aa: CASSIVSGRAFF
clone_size: NA; j_call: TRBJ1-1; v_call: TRBV29-1; d_call: NA; cdr3_nt: TGCAGCGCCAGAGAGTCGGGGAGGGCTGAAGCTTTCTTT; cdr3_aa: CSARESGRAEAFF
clone_size: NA; j_call: TRBJ2-2; v_call: TRBV2; d_call: NA; cdr3_nt: TGTGCCAGCGAGGCAGTTGGCAACGGGGAGCTGTTTTTT; cdr3_aa: CASEAVGNGELFF
clone_size: NA; j_call: TRBJ1-2; v_call: TRBV6-6; d_call: NA; cdr3_nt: TGTGCCAGCAATCGGGATTTAATGGGGCATGGCTACACCTTC; cdr3_aa: CASNRDLMGHGYTF
clone_size: NA; j_call: TRBJ1-3; v_call: TRBV9; d_call: NA; cdr3_nt: TGTGCCAGCAGCGTACAGCCCTTTCCTGGAAACACCATATATTTT; cdr3_aa: CASSVQPFPGNTIYF
clone_size: NA; j_call: TRBJ1-1; v_call: TRBV6-5; d_call: TRBD1; cdr3_nt: TGTGCCAGCAGTTACGACAGGGGGCTTAGGAACACTGAAGCTTTCTTT; cdr3_aa: CASSYDRGLRNTEAFF
clone_size: NA; j_call: TRBJ2-5; v_call: TRBV7-2; d_call: NA; cdr3_nt: TGTGCCAGCAGCTTTTCGCCTGGTCTCCTCGAGACCCAGTACTTC; cdr3_aa: CASSFSPGLLETQYF
clone_size: NA; j_call: TRBJ1-1; v_call: TRBV18; d_call: NA; cdr3_nt: TGTGCCAGCTCACCAGGGGTAAACACTGAAGCTTTCTTT; cdr3_aa: CASSPGVNTEAFF
clone_size: NA; j_call: TRBJ1-3; v_call: TRBV5-6; d_call: TRBD1; cdr3_nt: TGTGCCAGCAGCCCAAGACAGGGTGTTCGCTCTGGAAACACCATATATTTT; cdr3_aa: CASSPRQGVRSGNTIYF
clone_size: NA; j_call: TRBJ2-3; v_call: TRBV9; d_call: TRBD2; cdr3_nt: TGTGCCTCGTCTGGCGGACTAGCGCTAACCGGCACAGATACGCAGTATTTT; cdr3_aa: CASSGGLALTGTDTQYF
clone_size: once; j_call: TRBJ2-3; v_call: TRBV5-1; d_call: NA; cdr3_nt: TGCGCCAGCAGCATTACGCGGGACCCAACAATTACAGATACGCAGTATTTT; cdr3_aa: CASSITRDPTITDTQYF
clone_size: NA; j_call: TRBJ2-7; v_call: TRBV10-1; d_call: NA; cdr3_nt: TGCGCCAGCAGTGGGACACACTCCTACGAGCAGTACTTC; cdr3_aa: CASSGTHSYEQYF
clone_size: NA; j_call: TRBJ1-3; v_call: TRBV6-5; d_call: NA; cdr3_nt: TGTGCCAGCAGTTACACGGCAGGAAACACCATATATTTT; cdr3_aa: CASSYTAGNTIYF
clone_size: NA; j_call: TRBJ2-3; v_call: TRBV20-1; d_call: NA; cdr3_nt: TGCAGTGCTAGTCGGCAGACGACAGATACGCAGTATTTT; cdr3_aa: CSASRQTTDTQYF
clone_size: once; j_call: TRBJ2-5; v_call: TRBV3-1/TRBV3-2; d_call: NA; cdr3_nt: TGTGCCAGCAGCCAAGAACCTGGAGGGAAGGGGGCCCAGTACTTC; cdr3_aa: CASSQEPGGKGAQYF
clone_size: NA; j_call: TRBJ1-1; v_call: TRBV7-2; d_call: NA; cdr3_nt: TGTGCCAGCAGCGCACAGGAAGACACTGAAGCTTTCTTT; cdr3_aa: CASSAQEDTEAFF
clone_size: NA; j_call: TRBJ2-7; v_call: TRBV4-2; d_call: NA; cdr3_nt: TGTGCCAGCAGCCAAGGCTGGGCGGGGAGCACCTACGAGCAGTACTTC; cdr3_aa: CASSQGWAGSTYEQYF
clone_size: NA; j_call: TRBJ1-3; v_call: TRBV6-2/TRBV6-3; d_call: NA; cdr3_nt: TGTGCCAGCAGTTACGCAGGGAACGGAAACACCATATATTTT; cdr3_aa: CASSYAGNGNTIYF
clone_size: NA; j_call: TRBJ2-5; v_call: TRBV7-2; d_call: TRBD2; cdr3_nt: TGTGCCAGCAGCTTATGGGCTAGCGGGGTGGAGACCCAGTACTTC; cdr3_aa: CASSLWASGVETQYF
clone_size: NA; j_call: TRBJ1-4; v_call: TRBV4-3; d_call: NA; cdr3_nt: TGCGCCAGCAGCCAAGATAAGCGGTCAGGGAGGGGAGCTCCTGAAAAACTGTTTTTT; cdr3_aa: CASSQDKRSGRGAPEKLFF
clone_size: NA; j_call: TRBJ2-5; v_call: TRBV5-1; d_call: TRBD2; cdr3_nt: TGCGCCAGCAGCTCAATAGCGGGGGGTTCAGAGACCCAGTACTTC; cdr3_aa: CASSSIAGGSETQYF
clone_size: NA; j_call: TRBJ1-1; v_call: TRBV2; d_call: NA; cdr3_nt: TGTGCCAGCAGAGAGGATTCTCACTGGGGAGCTTTCTTT; cdr3_aa: CASREDSHWGAFF
clone_size: NA; j_call: TRBJ1-1; v_call: TRBV12-3/TRBV12-4; d_call: TRBD1; cdr3_nt: TGTGCCAGCAGTGGACAGGGAGGGACTGAAGCTTTCTTT; cdr3_aa: CASSGQGGTEAFF
clone_size: NA; j_call: TRBJ2-5; v_call: TRBV5-1; d_call: TRBD2; cdr3_nt: TGCGCCAGCAGCTTGGCGGGGGGCGGGGGGGCCCTGGAGACCCAGTACTTC; cdr3_aa: CASSLAGGGGALETQYF
clone_size: once; j_call: TRBJ1-6; v_call: TRBV9; d_call: NA; cdr3_nt: TGTGCCAGCAGCGACCATCCCAATTCACCCCTCCACTTT; cdr3_aa: CASSDHPNSPLHF
clone_size: NA; j_call: TRBJ2-5; v_call: TRBV3-1/TRBV3-2; d_call: NA; cdr3_nt: TGTGCCAGCAGCCAAGTTGGAGGTACGGAGACCCAGTACTTC; cdr3_aa: CASSQVGGTETQYF
clone_size: NA; j_call: TRBJ2-7; v_call: TRBV7-9; d_call: TRBD1; cdr3_nt: TGTGCCAGCAGCCCCGCTCCAACAGGGGGCTACGAGCAGTACTTC; cdr3_aa: CASSPAPTGGYEQYF
clone_size: NA; j_call: TRBJ1-1; v_call: TRBV19; d_call: NA; cdr3_nt: TGTGCCAGTAGTATGATGGAGGGGAACACTGAAGCTTTCTTT; cdr3_aa: CASSMMEGNTEAFF
clone_size: NA; j_call: TRBJ1-2; v_call: TRBV29-1; d_call: TRBD1; cdr3_nt: TGCAGCGTTCCGGGACAGGGGAACTATGGCTACACCTTC; cdr3_aa: CSVPGQGNYGYTF
clone_size: NA; j_call: TRBJ1-1; v_call: TRBV10-3; d_call: NA; cdr3_nt: TGTGCCATCAGGACCCGGGACCTGGGAACTGAAGCTTTCTTT; cdr3_aa: CAIRTRDLGTEAFF
clone_size: NA; j_call: TRBJ2-1; v_call: TRBV6-2/TRBV6-3; d_call: NA; cdr3_nt: TGTGCCAGCAGTTACTCGACCGGGGGTAAGGGTGAGCAGTTCTTC; cdr3_aa: CASSYSTGGKGEQFF
clone_size: NA; j_call: TRBJ1-5; v_call: TRBV19; d_call: NA; cdr3_nt: TGTGCCAGTAGTATAAGTATGGGTCGGGGGAATCAGCCCCAGCATTTT; cdr3_aa: CASSISMGRGNQPQHF
clone_size: once; j_call: TRBJ1-3; v_call: TRBV9; d_call: NA; cdr3_nt: TGTGCCAGCAGCGCAAGGGCGTCAGGAAACACCATATATTTT; cdr3_aa: CASSARASGNTIYF
clone_size: NA; j_call: TRBJ1-1; v_call: TRBV12-3/TRBV12-4; d_call: TRBD1; cdr3_nt: TGTGCCAGCAGACTGCCCGGGACAGAAGAAGCTTTCTTT; cdr3_aa: CASRLPGTEEAFF
clone_size: NA; j_call: TRBJ1-1; v_call: TRBV11-2; d_call: NA; cdr3_nt: TGTGCCAGCAGCCAAGGCCGTGCTTTCTTT; cdr3_aa: CASSQGRAFF
clone_size: few; j_call: TRBJ2-7; v_call: TRBV18; d_call: NA; cdr3_nt: TGTGCCAGCTCACCGGGGGCGGCCGAGCAGTACTTC; cdr3_aa: CASSPGAAEQYF
clone_size: NA; j_call: TRBJ1-1; v_call: TRBV5-1; d_call: NA; cdr3_nt: TGCGCCAGCAGCTCTTCCGGGGGTCTTATGAACACTGAAGCTTTCTTT; cdr3_aa: CASSSSGGLMNTEAFF
clone_size: NA; j_call: TRBJ2-7; v_call: TRBV9; d_call: NA; cdr3_nt: TGTGCCAGCAGCGGGGGTGGTAGCGGAACTTACGAGCAGTACTTC; cdr3_aa: CASSGGGSGTYEQYF
clone_size: NA; j_call: TRBJ2-4; v_call: TRBV20-1; d_call: TRBD2; cdr3_nt: TGCAGTGCTAGTAGTAGCGGGGGGTCCCTAGCCAAAAACATTCAGTACTTC; cdr3_aa: CSASSSGGSLAKNIQYF
clone_size: NA; j_call: TRBJ2-1; v_call: TRBV6-2/TRBV6-3; d_call: NA; cdr3_nt: TGTGCCAGCAGTTATCAGCGGCTACAGTACAATGAGCAGTTCTTC; cdr3_aa: CASSYQRLQYNEQFF
clone_size: NA; j_call: TRBJ1-5; v_call: TRBV19; d_call: NA; cdr3_nt: TGTGCCAGTAGTCCAAGACAGGGCAATCAGCCCCAGCATTTT; cdr3_aa: CASSPRQGNQPQHF
clone_size: NA; j_call: TRBJ1-5; v_call: TRBV20-1; d_call: NA; cdr3_nt: TGCAGTGCTAGTCGAGGGTATGATCAGCCCCAGCATTTT; cdr3_aa: CSASRGYDQPQHF
clone_size: NA; j_call: TRBJ1-1; v_call: TRBV5-1; d_call: NA; cdr3_nt: TGCGCCAGCAGCTTGGCCCCAGGGTTGAACACTGAAGCTTTCTTT; cdr3_aa: CASSLAPGLNTEAFF
clone_size: once; j_call: TRBJ1-5; v_call: TRBV19; d_call: NA; cdr3_nt: TGTGCCAGTAGTATATCAACAGGGCATAGCAATCAGCCCCAGCATTTT; cdr3_aa: CASSISTGHSNQPQHF